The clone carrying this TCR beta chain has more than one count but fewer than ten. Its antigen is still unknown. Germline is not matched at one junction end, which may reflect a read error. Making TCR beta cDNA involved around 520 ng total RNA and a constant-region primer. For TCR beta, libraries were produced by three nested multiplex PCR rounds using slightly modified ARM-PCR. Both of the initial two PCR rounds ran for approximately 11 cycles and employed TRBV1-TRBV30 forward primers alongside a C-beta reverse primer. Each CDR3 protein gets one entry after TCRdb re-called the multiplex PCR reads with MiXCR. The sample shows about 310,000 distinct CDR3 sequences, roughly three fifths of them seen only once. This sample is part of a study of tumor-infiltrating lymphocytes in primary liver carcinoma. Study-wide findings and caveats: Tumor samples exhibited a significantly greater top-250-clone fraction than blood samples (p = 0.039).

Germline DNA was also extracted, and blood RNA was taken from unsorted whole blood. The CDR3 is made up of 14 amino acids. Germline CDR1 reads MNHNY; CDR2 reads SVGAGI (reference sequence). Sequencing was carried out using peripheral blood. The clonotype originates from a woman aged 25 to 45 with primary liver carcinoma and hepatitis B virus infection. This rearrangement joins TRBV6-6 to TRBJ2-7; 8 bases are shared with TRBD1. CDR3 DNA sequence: TGTACCAGCAGTCTACAGGGGGGAGCCTACGAGCAGTACTTC. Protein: CTSSLQGGAYEQYF.